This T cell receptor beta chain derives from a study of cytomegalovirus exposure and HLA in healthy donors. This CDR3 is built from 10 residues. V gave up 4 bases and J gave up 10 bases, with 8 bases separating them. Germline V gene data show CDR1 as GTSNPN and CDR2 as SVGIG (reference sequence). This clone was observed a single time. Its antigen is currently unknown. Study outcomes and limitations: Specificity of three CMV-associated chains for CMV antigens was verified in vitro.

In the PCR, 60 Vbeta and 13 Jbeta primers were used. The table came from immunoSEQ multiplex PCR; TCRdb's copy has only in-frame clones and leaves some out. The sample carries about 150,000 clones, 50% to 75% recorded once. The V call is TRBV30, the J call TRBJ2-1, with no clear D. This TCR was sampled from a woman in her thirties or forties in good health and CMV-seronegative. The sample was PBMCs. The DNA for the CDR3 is TGTGCCTGGAAATTCGGGGAGCAGTTCTTC. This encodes CAWKFGEQFF.